This T cell receptor (beta chain) was identified in a study (dated by TCRdb to 2021 to 2024). Overall results and qualifications from the work: Further investigation, including longitudinal sampling and assessment of a control group, is stated by the authors to be required.

The germline V gene encodes CDR1 SEHNR and CDR2 FQNEAQ (reference sequence). The germline V and J ends show losses of 3 bases and 0 bases respectively, and no gene match explains 4 bases of the junction. The CDR3 contains 16 residues, cysteine and phenylalanine counted. Only the CDR3 region is kept as DNA, spanning 48 bases read in frame from base 1. This clone was observed a handful of times. The antigen it recognizes is unknown. No base-level quality is on record; no much larger clone is a single base apart. Survey-level sequencing on the immunoSEQ platform was used to profile the TCR beta chain repertoires. Per the authors' processing: Repertoire diversity was measured with the inverse Simpson index, and CDR3 amino acid length spectratypes and V-J pairing frequencies were compared. Clonotypes specific to SARS-CoV-2, CMV, influenza A and EBV were annotated by matching TCR beta CDR3 sequences against VDJdb. TCRdb obtained this table from immuneACCESS and retained in-frame rearrangements with V and J assigned. These tables miss some clones; where compared with another copy, unresolved V genes account for less than half of the shortfall, and the remainder is unexplained. V, J and clone size are those of that table, while D and trimming were read from the DNA. Across this sample there are some 68,000 clones, with around 95% seen only once. The ten largest clones represent around 4.5% of the sample.

For TCR beta sequencing, genomic DNA was taken from unsorted PBMCs, and those PBMCs had been isolated from peripheral blood. Sequencing was carried out using PBMCs. The V and J genes are TRBV7-9 and TRBJ1-3, and TRBD1 matches 8 of the central bases. The clonotype was recovered from a man between 40 and 49 years old with rheumatoid arthritis. CDR3 reads: CASSFSGGFSGNTIYF. The nucleotides are TGTGCCAGCAGCTTCTCAGGGGGCTTCTCTGGAAACACCATATATTTT.